These T cell receptor beta chains were read from a single sample in a study of blood T cell repertoires in COVID-19. Clones were read by immunoSEQ multiplex PCR, and TCRdb kept only the in-frame ones, dropping some. The sample lists a few hundred thousand clones, about nine tenths occurring once. Specimen: peripheral blood. The receptors come from a man in his fifties or sixties with active or convalescent COVID-19. Each CDR3 is given with its conserved first and last residue. A D gene is named only where the DNA matches it firmly. Clone size is not always given. Where it is, it says once, few, many or a class for expanded clones.

>TRBJ1-2|TRBD1|TRBV9|once
CASSRGQGLYGYTF
TGTGCCAGCAGTCGCGGACAGGGCCTCTATGGCTACACCTTC
>TRBJ1-1|TRBD1|TRBV7-8|few
CASSPRQGGLNTEAFF
TGTGCCAGCAGCCCCAGACAGGGAGGACTGAACACTGAAGCTTTCTTT
>TRBJ1-2|TRBD1|TRBV19|-
CASSSRTGASPSYGYTF
TGTGCCAGTAGTTCCAGGACAGGGGCTTCCCCTTCGTATGGCTACACCTTC
>TRBJ2-3|TRBD2|TRBV9|-
CASSSQVGLAGASTDTQYF
TGTGCCAGCAGCTCCCAAGTGGGACTAGCGGGAGCTAGCACAGATACGCAGTATTTT
>TRBJ1-1|TRBD1|TRBV28|-
CASSSIKPRTGKTEAFF
TGTGCCAGCAGTTCAATCAAACCGCGGACAGGGAAAACTGAAGCTTTCTTT
>TRBJ1-4|-|TRBV6-2/TRBV6-3|-
CASSYQTTSREKLFF
TGTGCCAGCAGTTATCAGACAACCTCTCGAGAAAAACTGTTTTTT
>TRBJ1-1|-|TRBV29-1|-
CSVDATGLSTEAFF
TGCAGCGTCGACGCTACAGGGTTGAGCACTGAAGCTTTCTTT
>TRBJ1-1|-|TRBV12-3/TRBV12-4|-
CASSLAGQGEAFF
TGTGCCAGCAGTTTAGCGGGCCAGGGCGAAGCTTTCTTT
>TRBJ1-5|-|TRBV4-1|-
CASSQGGNQPQHF
TGCGCCAGCAGCCAAGGAGGGAATCAGCCCCAGCATTTT
>TRBJ1-2|TRBD1|TRBV7-3|-
CASSLIPTGSNYGYTF
TGTGCCAGCAGCTTAATCCCGACAGGGAGTAACTATGGCTACACCTTC
>TRBJ1-5|-|TRBV6-4|-
CASSAEINQPQHF
TGTGCCAGCAGTGCCGAGATTAATCAGCCCCAGCATTTT
>TRBJ2-1|-|TRBV5-1|-
CASSPSGRGDDEQFF
TGCGCCAGCAGCCCCTCCGGTCGGGGTGATGATGAGCAGTTCTTC
>TRBJ2-1|TRBD2|TRBV18|-
CASSIRTSGSNGNEQFF
TGTGCCAGCTCAATTCGGACTAGCGGGTCTAACGGCAATGAGCAGTTCTTC